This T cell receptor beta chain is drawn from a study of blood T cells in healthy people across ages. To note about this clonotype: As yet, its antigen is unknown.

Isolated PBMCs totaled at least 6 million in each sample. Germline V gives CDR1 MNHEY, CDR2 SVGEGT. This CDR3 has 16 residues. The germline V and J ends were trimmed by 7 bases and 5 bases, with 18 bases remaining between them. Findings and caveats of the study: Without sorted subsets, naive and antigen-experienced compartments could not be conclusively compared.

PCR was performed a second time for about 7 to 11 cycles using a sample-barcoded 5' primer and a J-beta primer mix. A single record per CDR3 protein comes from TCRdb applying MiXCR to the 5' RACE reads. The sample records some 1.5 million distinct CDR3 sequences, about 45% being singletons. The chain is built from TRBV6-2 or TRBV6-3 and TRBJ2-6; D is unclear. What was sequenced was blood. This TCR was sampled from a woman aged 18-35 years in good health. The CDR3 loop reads CASTTRSPPRANVLTF. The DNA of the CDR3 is TGTGCCAGCACCACCAGGAGCCCCCCAAGGGCCAACGTCCTGACTTTC.